The subject of this entry is one T cell receptor beta chain. These data belong to a study of blood T cell repertoires in COVID-19. For the study at large: There were acute and convalescent COVID-19 samples, and they came from the United States, Italy and Spain. Sources were T cells, B-cell-depleted T cells, or PBMCs; the material itself was cDNA or gDNA.

Authors' analysis steps: Nucleated cell counts were estimated from reference gene primer amplification. Data came from immunoSEQ multiplex PCR; TCRdb stores just in-frame clones and leaves some out. V and J calls and clone size come straight from that table; D and trimming were deduced from the DNA. The table shows around 94,000 clones, with 75% to 95% occurring only once. The CDR3 length is 17 residues. V gave up 3 bases and J gave up 4 bases; unmatched junction bases: 11. Germline V gene sequence: CDR1 SGHDN, CDR2 FVKESK. The specimen was peripheral blood. V and J are TRBV14 and TRBJ2-1; 8 bases align to TRBD2. The clonotype comes from a man aged 18 to 29 with acute or convalescent COVID-19. CDR3 sequence (DNA): TGTGCCAGCAGCCAGACGCAACTAGCGGATTATTACAATGAGCAGTTCTTC. Protein product: CASSQTQLADYYNEQFF.